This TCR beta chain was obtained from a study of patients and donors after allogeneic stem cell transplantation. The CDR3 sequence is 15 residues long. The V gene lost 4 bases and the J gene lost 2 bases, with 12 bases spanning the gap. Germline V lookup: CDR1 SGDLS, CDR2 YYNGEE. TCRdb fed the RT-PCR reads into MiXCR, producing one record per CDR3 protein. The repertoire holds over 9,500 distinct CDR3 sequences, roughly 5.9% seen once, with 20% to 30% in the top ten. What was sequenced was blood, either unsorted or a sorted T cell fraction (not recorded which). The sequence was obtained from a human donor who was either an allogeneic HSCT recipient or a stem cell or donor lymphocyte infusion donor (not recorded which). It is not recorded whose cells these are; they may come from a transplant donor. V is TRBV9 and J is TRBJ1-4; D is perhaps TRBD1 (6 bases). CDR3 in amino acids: CASSPYRATNEKLFF. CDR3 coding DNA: TGTGCCAGCAGCCCTTACAGGGCTACTAATGAAAAACTGTTTTTT.